What follows is one T cell receptor (beta chain) and its context. Together with a sample-barcoded 5' primer, a J-beta primer mix was included in a second PCR lasting about 7 to 12 cycles. TCRdb re-analysed the 5' RACE reads in MiXCR, keeping a single row per CDR3 protein. This repertoire shows around 800,000 distinct CDR3 sequences, approximately 59% found once; its top ten account for about a quarter. The sample comes from a study of blood T cells in healthy people across ages. Germline V gives CDR1 DFQATT, CDR2 SNEGSKA (reference sequence). The CDR3 totals 13 residues. Between the trimmed V and J ends, which lost 5 bases and 1 base, there was a span of 12 bases.

This TCR came from a man between 25 and 39 years old in good health. The chain is built from TRBV20-1 and TRBJ2-7; D is undetermined. Sequenced input: blood. The CDR3 coding sequence is TGCAGTGCTGGAATAACTGTTTCCTACGAGCAGTACTTC. Its translation is CSAGITVSYEQYF.